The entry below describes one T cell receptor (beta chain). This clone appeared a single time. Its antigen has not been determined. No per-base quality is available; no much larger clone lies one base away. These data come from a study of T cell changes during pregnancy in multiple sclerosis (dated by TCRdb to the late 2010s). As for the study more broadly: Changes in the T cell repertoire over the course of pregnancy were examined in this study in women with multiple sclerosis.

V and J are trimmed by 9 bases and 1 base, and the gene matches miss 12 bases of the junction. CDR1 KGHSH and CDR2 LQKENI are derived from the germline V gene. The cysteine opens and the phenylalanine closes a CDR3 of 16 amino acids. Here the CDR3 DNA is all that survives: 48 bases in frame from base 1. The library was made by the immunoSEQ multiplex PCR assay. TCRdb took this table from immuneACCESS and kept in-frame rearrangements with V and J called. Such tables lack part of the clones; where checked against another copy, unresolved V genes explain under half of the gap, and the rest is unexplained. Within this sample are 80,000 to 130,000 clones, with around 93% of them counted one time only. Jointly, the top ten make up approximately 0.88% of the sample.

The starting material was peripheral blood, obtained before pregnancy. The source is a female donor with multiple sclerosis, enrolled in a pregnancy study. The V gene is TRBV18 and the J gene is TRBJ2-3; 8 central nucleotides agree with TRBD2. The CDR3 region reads CASRRTSGGGTDTQYF. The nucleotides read TGTGCCAGTCGCCGCACTAGCGGAGGAGGCACAGATACGCAGTATTTT.